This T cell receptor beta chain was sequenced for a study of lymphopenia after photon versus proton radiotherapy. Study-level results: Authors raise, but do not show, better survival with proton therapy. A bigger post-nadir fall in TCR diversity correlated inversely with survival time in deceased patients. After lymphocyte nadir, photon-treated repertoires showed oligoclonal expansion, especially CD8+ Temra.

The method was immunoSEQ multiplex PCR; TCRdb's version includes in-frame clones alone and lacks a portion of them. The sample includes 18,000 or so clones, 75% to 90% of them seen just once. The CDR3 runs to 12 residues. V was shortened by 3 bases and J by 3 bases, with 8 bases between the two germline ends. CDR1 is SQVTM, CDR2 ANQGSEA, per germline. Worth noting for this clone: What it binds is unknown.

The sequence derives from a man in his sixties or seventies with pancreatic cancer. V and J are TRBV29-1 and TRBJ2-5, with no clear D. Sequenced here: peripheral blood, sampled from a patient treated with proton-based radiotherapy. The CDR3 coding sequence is TGCAGCGTTGATTTACAGAAAGAGACCCAGTACTTC. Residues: CSVDLQKETQYF.